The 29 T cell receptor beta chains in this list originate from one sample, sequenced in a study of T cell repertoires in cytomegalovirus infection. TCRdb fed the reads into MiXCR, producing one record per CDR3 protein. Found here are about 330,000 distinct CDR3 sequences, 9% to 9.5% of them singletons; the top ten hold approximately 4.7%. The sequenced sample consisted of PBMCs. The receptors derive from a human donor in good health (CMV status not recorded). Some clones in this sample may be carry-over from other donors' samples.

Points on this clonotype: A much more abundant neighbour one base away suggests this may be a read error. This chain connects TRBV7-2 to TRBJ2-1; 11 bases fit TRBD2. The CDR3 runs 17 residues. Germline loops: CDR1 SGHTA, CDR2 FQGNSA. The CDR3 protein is CASSHLAGGLSYNEQIF. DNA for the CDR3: TGTGCCAGCAGCCATTTAGCGGGGGGGCTATCCTACAATGAGCAGATCTTC.

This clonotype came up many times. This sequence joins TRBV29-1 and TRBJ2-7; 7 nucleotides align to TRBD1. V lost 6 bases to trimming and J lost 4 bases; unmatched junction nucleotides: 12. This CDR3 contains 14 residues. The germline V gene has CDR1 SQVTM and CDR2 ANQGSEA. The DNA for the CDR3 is TGCAGCGTCCGGGACAGCTCAAGGGGATACGAGCAGTACTTC. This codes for CSVRDSSRGYEQYF.

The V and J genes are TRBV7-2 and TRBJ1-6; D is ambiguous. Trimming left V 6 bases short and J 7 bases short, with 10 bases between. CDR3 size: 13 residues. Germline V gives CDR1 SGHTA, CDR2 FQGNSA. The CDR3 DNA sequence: TGTGCCAGCAGGGAATCGGGCAATTCACCCCTCCACTTT. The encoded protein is CASRESGNSPLHF.

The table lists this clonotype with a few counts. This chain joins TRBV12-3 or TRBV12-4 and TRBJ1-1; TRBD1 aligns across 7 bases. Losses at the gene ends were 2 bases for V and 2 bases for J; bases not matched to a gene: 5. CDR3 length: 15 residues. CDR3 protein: CASSLTQGVNTEAFF. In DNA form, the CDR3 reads TGTGCCAGCAGTTTAACCCAGGGGGTAAACACTGAAGCTTTCTTT.

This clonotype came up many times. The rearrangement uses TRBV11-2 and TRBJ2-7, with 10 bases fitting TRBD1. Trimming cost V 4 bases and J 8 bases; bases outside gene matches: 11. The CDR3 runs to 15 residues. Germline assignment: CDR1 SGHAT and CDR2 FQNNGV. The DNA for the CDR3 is TGTGCCAGCAGCTCGCAATCCGGGACAGGGGTGCAGCAGTACTTC. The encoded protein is CASSSQSGTGVQQYF. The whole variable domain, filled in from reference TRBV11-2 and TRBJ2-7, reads EAGVAQSPRYKIIEKRQSVAFWCNPISGHATLYWYQQILGQGPKLLIQFQNNGVVDDSQLPKDRFSAERLKGVDSTLKIQPAKLEDSAVYLCASSSQSGTGVQQYFGPGTRLTVT.

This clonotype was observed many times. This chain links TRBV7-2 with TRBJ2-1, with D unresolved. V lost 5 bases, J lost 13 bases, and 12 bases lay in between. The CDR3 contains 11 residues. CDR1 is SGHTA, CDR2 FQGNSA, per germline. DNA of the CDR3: TGTGCCAGCAGCGAACTCTCCATTCAGTTCTTC. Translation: CASSELSIQFF.

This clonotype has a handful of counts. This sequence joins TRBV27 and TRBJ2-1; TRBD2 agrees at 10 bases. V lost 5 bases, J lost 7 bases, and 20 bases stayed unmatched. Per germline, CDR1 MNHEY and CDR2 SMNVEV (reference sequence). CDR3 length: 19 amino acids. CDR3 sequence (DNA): TGTGCCAGCAGTCCCTTAGGGGTGATAGCGGGGGGAGTTCGGAATGAGCAGTTCTTC. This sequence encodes CASSPLGVIAGGVRNEQFF.

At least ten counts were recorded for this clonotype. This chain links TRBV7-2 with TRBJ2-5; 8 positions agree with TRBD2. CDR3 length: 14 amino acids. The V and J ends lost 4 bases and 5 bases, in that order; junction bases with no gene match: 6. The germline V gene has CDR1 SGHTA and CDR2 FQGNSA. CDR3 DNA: TGTGCCAGCAGCTCCCGACTAGCGTTTGAGACCCAGTACTTC. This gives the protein CASSSRLAFETQYF.

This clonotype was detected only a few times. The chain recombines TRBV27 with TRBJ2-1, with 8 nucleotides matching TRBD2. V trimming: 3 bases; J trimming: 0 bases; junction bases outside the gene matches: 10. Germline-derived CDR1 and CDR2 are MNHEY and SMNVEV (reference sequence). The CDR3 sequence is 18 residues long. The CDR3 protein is CASSFSNSGVSSYNEQFF. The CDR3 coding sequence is TGTGCCAGCAGTTTCTCTAATAGCGGGGTGAGCTCCTACAATGAGCAGTTCTTC.

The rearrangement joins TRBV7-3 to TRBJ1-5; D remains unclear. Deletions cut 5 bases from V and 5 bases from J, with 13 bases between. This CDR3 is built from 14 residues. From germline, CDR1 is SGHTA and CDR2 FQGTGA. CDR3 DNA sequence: TGTGCCAGCAGCCAATCGAGTTTTGATCAGCCCCAGCATTTT. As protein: CASSQSSFDQPQHF.

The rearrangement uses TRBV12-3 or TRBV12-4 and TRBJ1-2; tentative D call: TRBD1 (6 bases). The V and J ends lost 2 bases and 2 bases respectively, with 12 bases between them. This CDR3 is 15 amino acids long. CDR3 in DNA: TGTGCCAGCAGTTTAACAGGGCAGGGAAACTATGGCTACACCTTC. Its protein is CASSLTGQGNYGYTF.

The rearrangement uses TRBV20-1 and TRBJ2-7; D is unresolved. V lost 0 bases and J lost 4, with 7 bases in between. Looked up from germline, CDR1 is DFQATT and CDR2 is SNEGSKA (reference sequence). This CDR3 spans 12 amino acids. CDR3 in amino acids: CSARDREYEQYF. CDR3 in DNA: TGCAGTGCTAGAGATAGAGAATACGAGCAGTACTTC.

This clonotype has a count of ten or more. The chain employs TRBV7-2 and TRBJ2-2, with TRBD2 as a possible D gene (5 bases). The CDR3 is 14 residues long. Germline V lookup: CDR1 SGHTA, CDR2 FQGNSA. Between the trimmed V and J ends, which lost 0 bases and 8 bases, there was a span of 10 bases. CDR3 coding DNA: TGTGCCAGCAGCTTAGCGGAGGTTGAGGGGGAGCTGTTTTTT. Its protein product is CASSLAEVEGELFF.

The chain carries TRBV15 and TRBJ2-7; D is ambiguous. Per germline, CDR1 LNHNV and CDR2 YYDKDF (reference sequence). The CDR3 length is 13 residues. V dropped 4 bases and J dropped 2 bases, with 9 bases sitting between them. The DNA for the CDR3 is TGTGCCACCAGCACCGACGGTCCCTACGAGCAGTACTTC. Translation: CATSTDGPYEQYF.

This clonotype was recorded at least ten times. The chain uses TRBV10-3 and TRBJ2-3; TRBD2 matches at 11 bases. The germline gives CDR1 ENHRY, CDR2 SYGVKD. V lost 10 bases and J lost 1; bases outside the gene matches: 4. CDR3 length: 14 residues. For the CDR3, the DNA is TGTGCCAGCCAACTAGCGGGAGGCACAGATACGCAGTATTTT. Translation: CASQLAGGTDTQYF.

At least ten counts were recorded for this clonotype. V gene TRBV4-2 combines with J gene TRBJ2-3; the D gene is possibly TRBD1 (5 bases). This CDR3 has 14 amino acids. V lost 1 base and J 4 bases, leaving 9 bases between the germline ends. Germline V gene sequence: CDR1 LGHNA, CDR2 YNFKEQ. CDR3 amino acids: CASSQVKGADTQYF. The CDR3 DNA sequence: TGTGCCAGCAGCCAAGTGAAAGGGGCAGATACGCAGTATTTT.

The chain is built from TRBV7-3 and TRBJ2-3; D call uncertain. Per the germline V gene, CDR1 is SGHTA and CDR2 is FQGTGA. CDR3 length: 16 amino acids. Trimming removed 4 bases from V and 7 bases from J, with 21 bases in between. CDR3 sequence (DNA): TGTGCCAGCAGCTCCTTCACTGGAGCAGGAAGGTATACGCAGTATTTT. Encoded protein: CASSSFTGAGRYTQYF.

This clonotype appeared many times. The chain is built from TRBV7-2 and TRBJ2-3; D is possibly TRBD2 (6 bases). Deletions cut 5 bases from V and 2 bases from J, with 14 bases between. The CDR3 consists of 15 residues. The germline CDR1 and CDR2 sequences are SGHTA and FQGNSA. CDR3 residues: CASSPRLEVTDTQYF. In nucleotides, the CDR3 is TGTGCCAGCAGCCCCAGACTAGAAGTCACAGATACGCAGTATTTT.

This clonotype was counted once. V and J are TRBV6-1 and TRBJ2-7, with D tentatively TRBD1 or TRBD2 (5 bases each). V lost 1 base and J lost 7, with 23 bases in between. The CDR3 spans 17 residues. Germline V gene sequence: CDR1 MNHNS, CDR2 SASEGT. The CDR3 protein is CASSEVGRTVNKGEQYF. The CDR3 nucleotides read TGTGCCAGCAGTGAAGTTGGGAGAACGGTCAACAAGGGGGAGCAGTACTTC.

The chain's CDR3 is CASDSGSISYNEQFF. The CDR3 coding sequence is TGTGCCAGCGATAGCGGGAGTATCTCCTACAATGAGCAGTTCTTC. The V and J genes are TRBV7-9 and TRBJ2-1; the match to TRBD2 covers 9 bases. The CDR3 sequence is 15 residues long. Trimming cost V 8 bases and J 0 bases; bases outside gene matches: 5. Germline V gives CDR1 SEHNR, CDR2 FQNEAQ (reference sequence).

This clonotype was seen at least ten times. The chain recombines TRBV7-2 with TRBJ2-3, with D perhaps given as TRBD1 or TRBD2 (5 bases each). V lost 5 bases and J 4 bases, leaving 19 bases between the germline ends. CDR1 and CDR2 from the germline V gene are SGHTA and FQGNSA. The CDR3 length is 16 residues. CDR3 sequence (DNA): TGTGCCAGCAGCCCTATTTATGGGGGTAGCTCAGATACGCAGTATTTT. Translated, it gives CASSPIYGGSSDTQYF.

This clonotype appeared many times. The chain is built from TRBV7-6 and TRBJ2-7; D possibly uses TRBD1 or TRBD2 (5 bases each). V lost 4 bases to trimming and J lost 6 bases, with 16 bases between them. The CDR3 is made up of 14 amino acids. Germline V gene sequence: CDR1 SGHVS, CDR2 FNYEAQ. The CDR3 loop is CASSSGPGAPEQYF. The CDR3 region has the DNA TGTGCCAGCAGCTCCGGACCCGGGGCTCCCGAGCAGTACTTC.

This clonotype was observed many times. The CDR3 nucleotides read TGTGCCAGCAGCTACAAACAGGGGCGGGACACTGAAGCTTTCTTT. This codes for CASSYKQGRDTEAFF. The V gene is TRBV11-2, the J gene TRBJ1-1; 7 nucleotides agree with TRBD1. This CDR3 spans 15 amino acids. In germline, CDR1 is SGHAT, CDR2 FQNNGV. With 4 bases clipped from V and 3 bases from J, the junction kept 8 bases outside the gene matches.

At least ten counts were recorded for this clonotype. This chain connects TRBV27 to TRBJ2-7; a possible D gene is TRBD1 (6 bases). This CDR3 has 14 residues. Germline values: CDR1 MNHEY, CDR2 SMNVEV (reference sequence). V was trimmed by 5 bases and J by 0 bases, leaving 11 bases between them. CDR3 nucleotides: TGTGCCAGCAGTGGGATGGGACACTCCTACGAGCAGTACTTC. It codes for CASSGMGHSYEQYF.

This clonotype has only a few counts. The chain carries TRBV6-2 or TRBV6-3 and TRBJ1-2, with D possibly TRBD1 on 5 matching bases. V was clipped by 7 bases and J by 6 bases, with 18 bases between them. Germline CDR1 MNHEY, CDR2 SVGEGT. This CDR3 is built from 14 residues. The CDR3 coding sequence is TGTGCCAGCACCAACTATGGAGAAGGGGATGGCTACACCTTC. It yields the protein CASTNYGEGDGYTF.

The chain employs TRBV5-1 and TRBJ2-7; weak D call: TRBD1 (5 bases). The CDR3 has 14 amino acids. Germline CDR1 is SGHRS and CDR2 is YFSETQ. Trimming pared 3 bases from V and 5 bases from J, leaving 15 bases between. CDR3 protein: CASSSYSGLDEQYF. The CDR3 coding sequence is TGCGCCAGCAGCTCCTATTCAGGGCTCGACGAGCAGTACTTC.

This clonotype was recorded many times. CDR3 nucleotide sequence: TGTGCCAGCAGCCAAGTAGTCAATGAGCAGTTCTTC. This gives the protein CASSQVVNEQFF. This rearrangement joins TRBV14 to TRBJ2-1; no clear D. Trimming removed 1 base from V and 6 bases from J, with 4 bases in between. This CDR3 region has 12 residues. Germline V CDR1 and CDR2: SGHDN, FVKESK.

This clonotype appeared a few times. The CDR3 is CASSEIDEQYF. Here the CDR3 DNA reads TGTGCCAGCAGTGAAATAGACGAGCAGTACTTC. This chain connects TRBV25-1 to TRBJ2-7; D gene unclear. CDR3 length: 11 amino acids. Germline CDR1 is MGHDK and CDR2 is SYGVNS. V was cut by 2 bases and J by 5 bases, with 4 bases left in between.

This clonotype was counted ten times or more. DNA for the CDR3: TGTGCCAGCAGCCTGCCGGGACAGGGAGATCAGCCCCAGCATTTT. Translating gives CASSLPGQGDQPQHF. The gene calls are TRBV7-9 and TRBJ1-5; TRBD1 matches 9 bases. The CDR3 extends over 15 amino acids. Germline V gene lookup returns CDR1 SEHNR and CDR2 FQNEAQ (reference sequence). J lost 5 bases, V lost 5 bases, and 7 bases had no gene match.